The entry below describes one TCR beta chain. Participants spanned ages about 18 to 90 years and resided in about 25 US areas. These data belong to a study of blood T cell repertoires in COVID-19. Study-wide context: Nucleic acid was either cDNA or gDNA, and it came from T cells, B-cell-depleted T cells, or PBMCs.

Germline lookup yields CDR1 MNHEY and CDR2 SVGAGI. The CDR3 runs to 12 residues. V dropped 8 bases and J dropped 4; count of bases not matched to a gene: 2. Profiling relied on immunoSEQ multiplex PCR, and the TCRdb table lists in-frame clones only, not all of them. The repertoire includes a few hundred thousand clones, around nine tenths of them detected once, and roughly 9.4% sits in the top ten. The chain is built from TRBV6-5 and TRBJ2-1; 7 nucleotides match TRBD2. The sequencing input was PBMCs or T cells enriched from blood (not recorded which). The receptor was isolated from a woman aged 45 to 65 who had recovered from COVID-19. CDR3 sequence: CASVGGYNEQFF. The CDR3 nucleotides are TGTGCCAGCGTCGGGGGGTACAATGAGCAGTTCTTC.